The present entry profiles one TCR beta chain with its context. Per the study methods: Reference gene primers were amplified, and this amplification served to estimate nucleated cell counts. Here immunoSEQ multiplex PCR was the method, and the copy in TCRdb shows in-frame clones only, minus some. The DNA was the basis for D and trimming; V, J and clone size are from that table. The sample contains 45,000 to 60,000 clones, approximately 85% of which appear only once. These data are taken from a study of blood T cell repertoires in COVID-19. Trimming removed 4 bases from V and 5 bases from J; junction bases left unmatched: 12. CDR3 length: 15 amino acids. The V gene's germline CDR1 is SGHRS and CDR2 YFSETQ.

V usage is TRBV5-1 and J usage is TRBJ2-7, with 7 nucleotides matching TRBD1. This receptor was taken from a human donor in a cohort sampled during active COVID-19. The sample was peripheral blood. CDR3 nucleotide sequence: TGCGCCAGCAGCCCGTCACGGGGACAGTGGAACGAGCAGTACTTC. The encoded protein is CASSPSRGQWNEQYF. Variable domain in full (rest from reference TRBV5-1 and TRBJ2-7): KAGVTQTPRYLIKTRGQQVTLSCSPISGHRSVSWYQQTPGQGLQFLFEYFSETQRNKGNFPGRFSGRQFSNSRSEMNVSTLELGDSALYLCASSPSRGQWNEQYFGPGTRLTVT.